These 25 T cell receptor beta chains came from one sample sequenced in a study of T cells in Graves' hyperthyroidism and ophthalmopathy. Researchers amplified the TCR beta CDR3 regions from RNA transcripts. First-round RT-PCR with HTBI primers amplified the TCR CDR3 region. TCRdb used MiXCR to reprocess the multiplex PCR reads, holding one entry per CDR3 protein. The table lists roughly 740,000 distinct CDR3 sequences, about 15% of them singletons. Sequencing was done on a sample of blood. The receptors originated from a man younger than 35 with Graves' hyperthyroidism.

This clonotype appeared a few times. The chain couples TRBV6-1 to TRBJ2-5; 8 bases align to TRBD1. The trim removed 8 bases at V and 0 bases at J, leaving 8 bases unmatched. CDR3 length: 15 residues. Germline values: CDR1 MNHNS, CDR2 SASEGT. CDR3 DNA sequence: TGTGCCAGCTTCAGGGGACAGGCGTACCAAGAGACCCAGTACTTC. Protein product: CASFRGQAYQETQYF.

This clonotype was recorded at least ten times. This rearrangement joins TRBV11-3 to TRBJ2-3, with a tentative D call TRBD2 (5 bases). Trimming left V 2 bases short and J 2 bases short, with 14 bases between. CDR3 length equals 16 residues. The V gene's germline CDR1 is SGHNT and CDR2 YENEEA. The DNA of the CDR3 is TGTGCCAGCAGCTTAAGATCGGGGAAGCACACAGATACGCAGTATTTT. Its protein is CASSLRSGKHTDTQYF.

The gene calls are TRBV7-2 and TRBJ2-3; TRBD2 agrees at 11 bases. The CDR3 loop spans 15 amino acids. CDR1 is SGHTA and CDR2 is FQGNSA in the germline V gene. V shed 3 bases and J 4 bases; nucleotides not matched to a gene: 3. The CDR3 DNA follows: TGTGCCAGCAGCTTTATAGCGGGAGGGCCAGATACGCAGTATTTT. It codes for CASSFIAGGPDTQYF.

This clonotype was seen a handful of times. CDR3: CAAGASYNEQFF. CDR3 DNA sequence: TGTGCAGCAGGGGCATCCTACAATGAGCAGTTCTTC. The genes are TRBV12-3 or TRBV12-4 and TRBJ2-1; perhaps TRBD1 as D (6 bases). The CDR3 is 12 amino acids.

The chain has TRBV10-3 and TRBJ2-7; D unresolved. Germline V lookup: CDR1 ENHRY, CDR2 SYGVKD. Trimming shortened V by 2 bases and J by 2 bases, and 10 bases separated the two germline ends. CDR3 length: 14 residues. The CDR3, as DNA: TGTGCCATCAGTGAGACAGAGCCTACCTACGAGCAGTACTTC. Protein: CAISETEPTYEQYF.

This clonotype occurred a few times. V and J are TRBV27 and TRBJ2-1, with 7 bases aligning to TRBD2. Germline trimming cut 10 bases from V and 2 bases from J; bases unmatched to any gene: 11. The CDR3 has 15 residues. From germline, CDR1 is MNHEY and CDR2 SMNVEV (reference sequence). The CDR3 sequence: CATRWGTNAYNEQFF. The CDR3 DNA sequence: TGTGCCACACGCTGGGGGACTAACGCCTACAATGAGCAGTTCTTC.

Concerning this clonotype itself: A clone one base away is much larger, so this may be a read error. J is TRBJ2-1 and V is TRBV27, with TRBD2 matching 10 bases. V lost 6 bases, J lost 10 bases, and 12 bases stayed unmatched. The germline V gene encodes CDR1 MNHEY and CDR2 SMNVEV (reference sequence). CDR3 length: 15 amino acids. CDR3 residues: CASRSLAGVGYEQFF. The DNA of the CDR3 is TGTGCCAGCAGAAGCCTAGCGGGAGTCGGTTACGAGCAGTTCTTC.

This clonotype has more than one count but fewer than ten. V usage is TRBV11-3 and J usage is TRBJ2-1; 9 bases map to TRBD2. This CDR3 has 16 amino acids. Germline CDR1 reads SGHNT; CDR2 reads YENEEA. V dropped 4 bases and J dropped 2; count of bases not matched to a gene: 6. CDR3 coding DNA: TGTGCCAGCAGCTCCCTAGCGGGAACCGCCTACAATGAGCAGTTCTTC. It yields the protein CASSSLAGTAYNEQFF. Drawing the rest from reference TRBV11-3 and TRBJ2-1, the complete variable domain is EAGVVQSPRYKIIEKKQPVAFWCNPISGHNTLYWYLQNLGQGPELLIRYENEEAVDDSQLPKDRFSAERLKGVDSTLKIQPAELGDSAVYLCASSSLAGTAYNEQFFGPGTRLTVL.

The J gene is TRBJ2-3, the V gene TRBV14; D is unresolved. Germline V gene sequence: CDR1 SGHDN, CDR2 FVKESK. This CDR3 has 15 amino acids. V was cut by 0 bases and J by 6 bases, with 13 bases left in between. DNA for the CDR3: TGTGCCAGCAGCCAAGATTCCCCCCCGAGTGATACGCAGTATTTT. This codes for CASSQDSPPSDTQYF.

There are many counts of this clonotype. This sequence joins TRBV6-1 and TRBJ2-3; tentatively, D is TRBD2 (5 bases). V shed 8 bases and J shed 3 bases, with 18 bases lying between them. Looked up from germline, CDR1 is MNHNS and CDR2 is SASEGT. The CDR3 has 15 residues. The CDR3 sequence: CASRPVRLTTDTQYF. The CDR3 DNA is TGTGCCAGCCGCCCTGTGAGACTAACAACAGATACGCAGTATTTT.

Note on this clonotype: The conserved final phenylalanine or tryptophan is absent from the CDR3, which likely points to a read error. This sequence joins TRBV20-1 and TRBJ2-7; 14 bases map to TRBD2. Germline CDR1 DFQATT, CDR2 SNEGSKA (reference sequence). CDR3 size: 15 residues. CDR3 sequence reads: CSASAPGLAGEEQYL. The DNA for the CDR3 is TGCAGCGCTAGCGCCCCGGGACTAGCGGGGGAAGAGCAGTACCTC.

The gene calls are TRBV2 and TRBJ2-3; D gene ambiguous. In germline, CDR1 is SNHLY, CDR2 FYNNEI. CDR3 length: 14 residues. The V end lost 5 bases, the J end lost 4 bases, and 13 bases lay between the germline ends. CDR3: CASSSDRWSDTQYF. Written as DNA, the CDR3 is TGTGCCAGCAGTTCCGATAGATGGTCAGATACGCAGTATTTT.

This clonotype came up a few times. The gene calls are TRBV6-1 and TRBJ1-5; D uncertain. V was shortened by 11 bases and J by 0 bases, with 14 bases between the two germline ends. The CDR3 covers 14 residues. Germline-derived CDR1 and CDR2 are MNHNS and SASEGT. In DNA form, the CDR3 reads TGTGCCGGCGGAGACACCTATAGCAATCAGCCCCAGCATTTT. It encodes CAGGDTYSNQPQHF.

This CDR3 reads CASSLTTGGNTEAFF. The DNA for the CDR3 is TGTGCCAGTAGTTTAACGACAGGGGGGAACACTGAAGCTTTCTTT. V usage is TRBV19 and J usage is TRBJ1-1; the match to TRBD1 covers 9 bases. The CDR3 runs 15 residues. The J segment lost 1 base and the V segment lost 5 bases, leaving 5 bases of the junction unmatched. CDR1 and CDR2 (germline): LNHDA, SQIVND (reference sequence).

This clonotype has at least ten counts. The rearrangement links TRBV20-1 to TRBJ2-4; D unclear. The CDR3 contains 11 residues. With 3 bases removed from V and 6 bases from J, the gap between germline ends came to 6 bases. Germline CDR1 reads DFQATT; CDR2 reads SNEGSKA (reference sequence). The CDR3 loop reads CSARGRNIQYF. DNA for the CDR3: TGCAGTGCTAGGGGCAGAAACATTCAGTACTTC.

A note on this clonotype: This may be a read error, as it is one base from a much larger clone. The DNA of the CDR3 is TGTGCCAGCAGTGAAGCGCCTTTCGGCACTGAAACTTTCTTT. As protein: CASSEAPFGTETFF. V and J are TRBV2 and TRBJ1-1; D remains ambiguous. Looked up from germline, CDR1 is SNHLY and CDR2 is FYNNEI. The CDR3 spans 14 residues.

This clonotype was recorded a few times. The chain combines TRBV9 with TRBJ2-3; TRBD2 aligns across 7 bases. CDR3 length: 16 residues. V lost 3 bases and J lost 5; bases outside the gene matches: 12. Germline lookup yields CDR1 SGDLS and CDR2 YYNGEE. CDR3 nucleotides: TGTGCCAGCAGCGCCTCGGCGGGAGAACGGGGAGATACGCAGTATTTT. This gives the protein CASSASAGERGDTQYF.

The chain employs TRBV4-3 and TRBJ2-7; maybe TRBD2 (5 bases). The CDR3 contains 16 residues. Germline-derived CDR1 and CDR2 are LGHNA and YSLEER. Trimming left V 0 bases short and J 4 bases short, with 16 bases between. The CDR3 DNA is TGCGCCAGCAGCCAAGAAGCCCCGATAGCGTCATACGAGCAGTACTTC. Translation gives CASSQEAPIASYEQYF.

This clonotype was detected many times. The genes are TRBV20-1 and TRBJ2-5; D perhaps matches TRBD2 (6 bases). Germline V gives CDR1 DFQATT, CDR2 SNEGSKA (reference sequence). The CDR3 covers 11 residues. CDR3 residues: CRLADQETQYF. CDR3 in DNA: TGCAGATTAGCGGACCAAGAGACCCAGTACTTC.

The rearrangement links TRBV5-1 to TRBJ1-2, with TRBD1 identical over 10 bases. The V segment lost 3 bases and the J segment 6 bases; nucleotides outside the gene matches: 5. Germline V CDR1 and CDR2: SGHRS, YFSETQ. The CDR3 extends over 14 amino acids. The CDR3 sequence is CASSSLGTGDGYTF. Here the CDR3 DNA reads TGCGCCAGCAGCTCCTTGGGGACAGGGGATGGCTACACCTTC.

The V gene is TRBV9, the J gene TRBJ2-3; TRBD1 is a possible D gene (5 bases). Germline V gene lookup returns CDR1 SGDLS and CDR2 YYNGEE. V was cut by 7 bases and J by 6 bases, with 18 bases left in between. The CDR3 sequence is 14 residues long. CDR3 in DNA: TGTGCCAGCGGGGATGGGCAGAAGGGGGATACGCAGTATTTT. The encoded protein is CASGDGQKGDTQYF. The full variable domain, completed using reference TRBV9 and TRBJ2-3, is DSGVTQTPKHLITATGQRVTLRCSPRSGDLSVYWYQQSLDQGLQFLIQYYNGEERAKGNILERFSAQQFPDLHSELNLSSLELGDSALYFCASGDGQKGDTQYFGPGTRLTVL.

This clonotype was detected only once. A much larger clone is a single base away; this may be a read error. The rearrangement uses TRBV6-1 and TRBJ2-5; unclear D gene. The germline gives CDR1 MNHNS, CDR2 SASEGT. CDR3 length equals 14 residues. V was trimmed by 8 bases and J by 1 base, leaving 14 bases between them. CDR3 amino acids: CASSRQLVQETQYF. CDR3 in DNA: TGTGCCAGCTCCCGCCAGCTCGTCCAAGAGACCCAGTACTTC.

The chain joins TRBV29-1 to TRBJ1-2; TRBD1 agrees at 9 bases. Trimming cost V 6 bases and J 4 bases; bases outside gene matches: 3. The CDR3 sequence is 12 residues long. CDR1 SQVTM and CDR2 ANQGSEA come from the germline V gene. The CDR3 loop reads CSVGQGPYGYTF. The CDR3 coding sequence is TGCAGCGTGGGACAGGGACCCTATGGCTACACCTTC.

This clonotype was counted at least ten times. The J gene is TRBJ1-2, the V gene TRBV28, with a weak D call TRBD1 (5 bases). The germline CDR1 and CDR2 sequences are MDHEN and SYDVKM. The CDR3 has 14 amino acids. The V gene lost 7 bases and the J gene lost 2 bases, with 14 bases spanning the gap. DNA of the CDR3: TGTGCCAGCACCTTAGGTGCAGGGAACTATGGCTACACCTTC. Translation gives CASTLGAGNYGYTF.

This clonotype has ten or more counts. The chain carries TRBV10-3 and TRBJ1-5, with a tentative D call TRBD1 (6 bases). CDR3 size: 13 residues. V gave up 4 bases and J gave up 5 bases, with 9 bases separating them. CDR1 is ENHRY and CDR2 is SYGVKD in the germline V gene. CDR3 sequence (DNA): TGTGCCATCAGTGGGACAGCAGATCAGCCCCAGCATTTT. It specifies CAISGTADQPQHF.